This T cell receptor beta chain was captured in a study of T cell responses to AZD1222 COVID-19 vaccine. This CDR3 has 15 residues. CDR1 is SGHVS, CDR2 FQNEAQ, per germline. V was trimmed by 5 bases and J by 3 bases, leaving 14 bases between them. Study results and caveats: Unmutated variant regions are reportedly the target of nearly half of TCRs that are spike-specific. The CD4 TCRs associated with vaccination extended across spike and predominated at 160-218 and 743-854. A mostly white British donor set with more females was recruited, and clonal diversity was possibly underestimated.

Data came from immunoSEQ multiplex PCR; TCRdb stores just in-frame clones and leaves some out. Of 75,000 to 100,000 clones listed, approximately 90% are singletons. About this clone itself: Its antigen is not identified.

The sequence was obtained from an adult in good health. The chain uses TRBV7-8 and TRBJ1-5, with a possible D match to TRBD1 (5 bases). Sequences were derived from peripheral blood, sampled on day 0 of AZD1222 vaccination. The DNA of the CDR3 is TGTGCCAGCAGCCTCGGGGGACTCCACAATCAGCCCCAGCATTTT. It codes for CASSLGGLHNQPQHF. The full variable domain, its missing parts supplied by reference TRBV7-8 and TRBJ1-5, is GAGVSQSPRYKVAKRGQDVALRCDPISGHVSLFWYQQALGQGPEFLTYFQNEAQLDKSGLPSDRFFAERPEGSVSTLKIQRTQQEDSAVYLCASSLGGLHNQPQHFGDGTRLSIL.